Listed below are T cell receptor beta chains from one sample, sequenced in a study of Ad26.COV2.S vaccination and SARS-CoV-2 variants. Produced via immunoSEQ multiplex PCR; TCRdb's table is partial and in-frame only. The sample lists about 390,000 clones, around nine tenths occurring once. This material consisted of peripheral blood, taken in a trial of Ad26.COV2.S vaccine versus placebo. The origin of the receptors is a person between 18 and 65 years old who received the Ad26.COV2.S COVID-19 vaccine or a placebo. The CDR3 runs from the conserved cysteine through the conserved F or W. A D gene is named only where the DNA matches it firmly.

V gene,D gene,CDR3 protein
TRBV7-9,TRBD2,CVGGDYDTQYF
TRBV5-5,-,CASSLGGSGELFF
TRBV20-1,-,CSARTDEQYF
TRBV6-1,TRBD1,CASSDSRTGAPYEQYF
TRBV19,-,CASSSSGAYEQYF
TRBV10-3,-,CAISGRDTLEGHGYTF
TRBV4-1,-,CASSQGGDMSSYNEQFF
TRBV2,TRBD2,CASSEVVKRGANSDTQYF
TRBV4-1,-,CASSQGSGGYLQDEQYF
TRBV7-2,-,CASSLLPRGAYEQYF
TRBV7-9,-,CASSNLGRADNEQFF
TRBV10-3,-,CAIGASVGELFF
TRBV7-6,TRBD2,CASSTSGTSAPNEQFF
TRBV3-1/TRBV3-2,-,CASSQDWANEKLFF
TRBV4-1,-,CASSSLYGYTF
TRBV12-3/TRBV12-4,TRBD1,CASSRDRVTEAFF
TRBV4-3,-,CASSQDRMGLAKNIQYF
TRBV7-2,TRBD2,CASSFLSGNNEQFF
TRBV9,TRBD1,CASSVGTGTDGAFF
TRBV18,-,CASSPSGYTNTGELFF
TRBV30,-,CAWSFRRTEAFF
TRBV7-8,-,CASSGRERGTGELFF
TRBV11-2,-,CASSAIKGITYEQYF
TRBV11-2,TRBD1,CASSSTGQGGEKLFF
TRBV6-2/TRBV6-3,-,CASSRRRWTEAFF
TRBV6-2/TRBV6-3,-,CASSDDTHLHF
TRBV3-1/TRBV3-2,TRBD1,CASSRGQGGNYGYTF
TRBV13,-,CASSLVGGSPGVAKNIQYF
TRBV5-6,TRBD1,CASSLGQGGEKLFF
TRBV12-5,-,CASGSDKGEGYTF
TRBV4-1,TRBD1,CASSQGRGEQGKDTQYF
TRBV9,-,CASSVEGSSGNTIYF
TRBV11-2,TRBD2,CASERSAGNTGELFF
TRBV4-1,TRBD2,CASSREVVSSGTSGGRTYEQYF
TRBV5-4,-,CASSIQGIKSTEAFF
TRBV6-2/TRBV6-3,-,CASSYSVEQFF
TRBV6-4,-,CASSAAANPYEQYF
TRBV20-1,TRBD1,CSASGGQVNEQYF
TRBV4-1,-,CASSQVEGDSYEQYF
TRBV6-5,-,CASSYQTRMSNSPLHF
TRBV5-1,-,CASSSLPWTVNTEAFF
TRBV3-1/TRBV3-2,TRBD2,CASSQVGLRRTSGGETQYF
TRBV28,-,CASSYGGLSNEKLFF
TRBV7-2,-,CASSLASRFEAYRETQYF
TRBV30,TRBD2,CAWSLTSGGARDTQYF
TRBV5-1,TRBD2,CASSRDYEEQFF
TRBV10-2,TRBD2,CASSELAGGMNTGELFF
TRBV11-2,-,CASSSLEGMNTEAFF
TRBV13,-,CASSSGRSNYGYTF
TRBV4-3,-,CASSQGVTNYGYTF
TRBV27,TRBD1,CASRTGLNEQFF
TRBV6-1,-,CASSEGLEEEKLFF
TRBV5-1,TRBD2,CASSLERGTKNIQYF